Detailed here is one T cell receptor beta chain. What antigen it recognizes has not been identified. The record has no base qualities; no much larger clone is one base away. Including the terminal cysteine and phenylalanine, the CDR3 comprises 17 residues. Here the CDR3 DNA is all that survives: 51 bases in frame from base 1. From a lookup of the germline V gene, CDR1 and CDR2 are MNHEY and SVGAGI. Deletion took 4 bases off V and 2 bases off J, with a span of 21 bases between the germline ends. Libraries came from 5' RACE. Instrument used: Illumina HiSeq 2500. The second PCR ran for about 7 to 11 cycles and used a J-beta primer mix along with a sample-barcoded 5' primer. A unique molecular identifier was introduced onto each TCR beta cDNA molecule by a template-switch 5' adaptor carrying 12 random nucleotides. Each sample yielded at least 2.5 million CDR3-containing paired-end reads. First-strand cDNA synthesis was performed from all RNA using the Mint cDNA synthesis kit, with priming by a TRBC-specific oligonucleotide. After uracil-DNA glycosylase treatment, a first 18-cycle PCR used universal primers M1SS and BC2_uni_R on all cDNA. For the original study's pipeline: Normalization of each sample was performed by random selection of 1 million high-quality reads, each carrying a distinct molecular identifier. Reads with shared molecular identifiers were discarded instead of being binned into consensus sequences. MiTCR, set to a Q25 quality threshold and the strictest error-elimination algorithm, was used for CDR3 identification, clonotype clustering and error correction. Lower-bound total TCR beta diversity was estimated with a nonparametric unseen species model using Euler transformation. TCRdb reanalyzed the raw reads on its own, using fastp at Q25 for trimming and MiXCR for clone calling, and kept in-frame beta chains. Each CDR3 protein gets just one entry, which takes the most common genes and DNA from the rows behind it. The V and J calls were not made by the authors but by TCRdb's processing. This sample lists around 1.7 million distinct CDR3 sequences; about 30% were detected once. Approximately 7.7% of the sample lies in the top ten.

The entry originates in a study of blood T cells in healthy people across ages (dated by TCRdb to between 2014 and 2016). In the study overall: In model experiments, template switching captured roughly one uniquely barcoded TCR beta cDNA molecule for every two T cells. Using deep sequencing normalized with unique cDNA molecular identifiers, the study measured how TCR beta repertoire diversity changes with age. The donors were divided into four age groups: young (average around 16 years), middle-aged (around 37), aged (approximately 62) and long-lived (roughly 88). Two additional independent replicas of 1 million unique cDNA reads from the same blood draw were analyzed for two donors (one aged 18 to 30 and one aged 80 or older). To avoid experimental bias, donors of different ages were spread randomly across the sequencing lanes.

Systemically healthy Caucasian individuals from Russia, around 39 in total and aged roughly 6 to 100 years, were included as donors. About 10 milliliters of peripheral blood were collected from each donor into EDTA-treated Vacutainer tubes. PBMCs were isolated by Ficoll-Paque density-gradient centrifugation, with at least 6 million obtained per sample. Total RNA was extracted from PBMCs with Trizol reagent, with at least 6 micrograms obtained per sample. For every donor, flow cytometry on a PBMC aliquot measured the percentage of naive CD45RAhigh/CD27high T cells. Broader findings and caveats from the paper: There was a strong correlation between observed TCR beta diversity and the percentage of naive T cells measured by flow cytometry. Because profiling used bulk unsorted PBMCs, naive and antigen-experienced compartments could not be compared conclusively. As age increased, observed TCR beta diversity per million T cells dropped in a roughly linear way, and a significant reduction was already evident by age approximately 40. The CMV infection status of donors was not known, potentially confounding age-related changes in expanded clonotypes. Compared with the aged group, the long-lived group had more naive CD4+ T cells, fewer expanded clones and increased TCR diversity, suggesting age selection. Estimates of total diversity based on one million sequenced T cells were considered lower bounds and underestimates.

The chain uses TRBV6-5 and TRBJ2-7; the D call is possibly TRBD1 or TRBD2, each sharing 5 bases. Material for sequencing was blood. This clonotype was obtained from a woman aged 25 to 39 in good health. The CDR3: CASSLRAFTGPAYEQYF. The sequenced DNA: TGTGCCAGCAGTTTGAGGGCCTTTACAGGCCCAGCCTACGAGCAGTACTTC.